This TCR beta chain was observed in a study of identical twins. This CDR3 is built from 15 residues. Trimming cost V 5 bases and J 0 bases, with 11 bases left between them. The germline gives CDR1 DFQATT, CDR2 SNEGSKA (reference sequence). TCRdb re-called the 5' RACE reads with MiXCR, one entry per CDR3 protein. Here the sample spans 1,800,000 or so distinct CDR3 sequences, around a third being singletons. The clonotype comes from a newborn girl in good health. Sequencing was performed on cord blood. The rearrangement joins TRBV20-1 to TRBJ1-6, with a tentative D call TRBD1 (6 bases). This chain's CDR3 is CSAVRGSSYNSPLHF. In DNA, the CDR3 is TGCAGTGCTGTAAGGGGGAGCTCCTATAATTCACCCCTCCACTTT.